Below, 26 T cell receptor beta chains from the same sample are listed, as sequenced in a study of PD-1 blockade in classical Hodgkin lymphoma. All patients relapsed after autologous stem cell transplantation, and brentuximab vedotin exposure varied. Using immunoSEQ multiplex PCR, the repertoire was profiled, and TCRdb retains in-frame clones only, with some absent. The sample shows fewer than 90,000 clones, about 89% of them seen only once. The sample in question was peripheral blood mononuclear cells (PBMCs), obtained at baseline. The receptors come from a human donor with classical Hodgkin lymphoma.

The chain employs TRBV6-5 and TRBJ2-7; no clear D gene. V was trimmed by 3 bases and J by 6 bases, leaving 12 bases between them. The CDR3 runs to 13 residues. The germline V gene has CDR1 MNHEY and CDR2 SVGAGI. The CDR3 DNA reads TGTGCCAGCAGTTATACAGTCGGGCGCGAGCAGTACTTC. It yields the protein CASSYTVGREQYF.

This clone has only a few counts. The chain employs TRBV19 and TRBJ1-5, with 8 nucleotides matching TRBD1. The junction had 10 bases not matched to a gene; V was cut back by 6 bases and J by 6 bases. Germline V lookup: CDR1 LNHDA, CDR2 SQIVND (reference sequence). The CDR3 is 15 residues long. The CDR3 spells CASRLGDRGGQPQHF. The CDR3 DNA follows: TGTGCCAGTAGGCTGGGTGACAGGGGCGGTCAGCCCCAGCATTTT.

DNA of the CDR3: TGTGCCAGCAGCTTTATCTTCAGTAACACTGAAGCTTTCTTT. Protein sequence: CASSFIFSNTEAFF. The chain joins TRBV5-6 to TRBJ1-1, with unresolved D. Germline V lookup: CDR1 SGHDT, CDR2 YYEEEE. Trimming stripped 2 bases from V and 2 bases from J, with 10 bases between. The CDR3 is 14 amino acids.

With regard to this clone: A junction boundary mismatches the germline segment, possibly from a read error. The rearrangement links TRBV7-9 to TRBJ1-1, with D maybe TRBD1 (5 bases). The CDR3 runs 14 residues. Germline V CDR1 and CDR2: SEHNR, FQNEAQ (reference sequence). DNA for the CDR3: TGTGCCAGCAGGTTAGCAGGGACGAGCACTGAAGCTTTCTTT. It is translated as CASRLAGTSTEAFF.

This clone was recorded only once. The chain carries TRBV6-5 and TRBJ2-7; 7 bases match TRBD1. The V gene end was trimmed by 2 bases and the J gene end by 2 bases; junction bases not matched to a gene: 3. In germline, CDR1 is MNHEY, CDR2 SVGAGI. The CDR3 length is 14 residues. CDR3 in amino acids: CASSYDRVAYEQYF. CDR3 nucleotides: TGTGCCAGCAGTTACGACAGGGTGGCCTACGAGCAGTACTTC.

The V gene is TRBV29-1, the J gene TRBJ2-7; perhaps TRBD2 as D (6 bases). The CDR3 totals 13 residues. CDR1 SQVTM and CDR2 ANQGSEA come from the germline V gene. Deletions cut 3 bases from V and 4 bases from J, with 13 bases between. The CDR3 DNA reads TGCAGCGTTGACCCCGGGAGCGGATACGAGCAGTACTTC. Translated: CSVDPGSGYEQYF.

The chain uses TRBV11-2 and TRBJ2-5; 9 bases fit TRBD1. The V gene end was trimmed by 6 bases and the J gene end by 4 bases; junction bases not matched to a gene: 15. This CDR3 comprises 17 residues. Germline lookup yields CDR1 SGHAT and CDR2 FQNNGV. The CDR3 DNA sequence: TGTGCCAGCAGGCCACCCCGTTACAGGGGACAGGGAGAGACCCAGTACTTC. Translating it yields CASRPPRYRGQGETQYF.

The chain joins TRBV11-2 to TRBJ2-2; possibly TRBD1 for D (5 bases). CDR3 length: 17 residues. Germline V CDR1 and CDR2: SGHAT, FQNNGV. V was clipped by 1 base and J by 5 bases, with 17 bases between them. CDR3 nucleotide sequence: TGTGCCAGCAGCTTAGCACGAGCAGGGCCCAGGACCGGGGAGCTGTTTTTT. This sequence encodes CASSLARAGPRTGELFF.

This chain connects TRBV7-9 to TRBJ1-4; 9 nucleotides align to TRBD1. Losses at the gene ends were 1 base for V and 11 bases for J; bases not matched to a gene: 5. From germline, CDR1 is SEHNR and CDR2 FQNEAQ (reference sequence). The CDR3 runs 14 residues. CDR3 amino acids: CASSLVAGQGKLFF. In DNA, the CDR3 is TGTGCCAGCAGCTTAGTAGCAGGACAGGGGAAACTGTTTTTT.

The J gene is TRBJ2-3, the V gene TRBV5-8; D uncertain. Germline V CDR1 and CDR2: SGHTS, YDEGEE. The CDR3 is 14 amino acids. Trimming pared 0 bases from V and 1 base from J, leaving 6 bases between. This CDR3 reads CASSLDGRTDTQYF. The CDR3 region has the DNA TGTGCCAGCAGCTTGGACGGACGCACAGATACGCAGTATTTT.

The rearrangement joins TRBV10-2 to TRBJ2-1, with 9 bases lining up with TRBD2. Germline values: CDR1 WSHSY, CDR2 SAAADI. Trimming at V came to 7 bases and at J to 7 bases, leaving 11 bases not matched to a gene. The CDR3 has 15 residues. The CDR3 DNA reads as TGCGCCAGCACCATACTAGCGGGCCCTCAGAATGAGCAGTTCTTC. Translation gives CASTILAGPQNEQFF.

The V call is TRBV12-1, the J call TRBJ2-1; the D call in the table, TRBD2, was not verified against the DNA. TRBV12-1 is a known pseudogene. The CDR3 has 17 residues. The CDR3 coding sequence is TGTGCCAGCAGCTCTTCGGGCGGACTAGCAATGGAGGATGAGCAGTTCTTC. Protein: CASSSSGGLAMEDEQFF.

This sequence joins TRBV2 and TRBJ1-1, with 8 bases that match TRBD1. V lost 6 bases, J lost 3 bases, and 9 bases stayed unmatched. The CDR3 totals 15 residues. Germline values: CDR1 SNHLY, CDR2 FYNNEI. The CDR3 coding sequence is TGTGCCAGCAGGGCAACGACAGGGGCCTACACTGAAGCTTTCTTT. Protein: CASRATTGAYTEAFF. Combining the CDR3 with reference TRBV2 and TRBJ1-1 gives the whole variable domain EPEVTQTPSHQVTQMGQEVILRCVPISNHLYFYWYRQILGQKVEFLVSFYNNEISEKSEIFDDQFSVERPDGSNFTLKIRSTKLEDSAMYFCASRATTGAYTEAFFGQGTRLTVV.

Written as DNA, the CDR3 is TGTGCCAGCAGGGAGTCAAGGTTAGACAGGGAGGGGAAACAGCCCCAGCATTTT. Translated, it gives CASRESRLDREGKQPQHF. V and J are TRBV2 and TRBJ1-5; 7 bases are shared with TRBD1. Germline V gene sequence: CDR1 SNHLY, CDR2 FYNNEI. The CDR3 extends over 18 amino acids. The V segment lost 6 bases and the J segment 7 bases; nucleotides outside the gene matches: 21.

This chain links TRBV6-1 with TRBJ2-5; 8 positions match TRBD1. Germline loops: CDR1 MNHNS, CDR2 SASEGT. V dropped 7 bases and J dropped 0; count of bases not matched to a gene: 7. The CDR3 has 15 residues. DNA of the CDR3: TGTGCCAGCACGGTCTACAGGGGGTACCAAGAGACCCAGTACTTC. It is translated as CASTVYRGYQETQYF.

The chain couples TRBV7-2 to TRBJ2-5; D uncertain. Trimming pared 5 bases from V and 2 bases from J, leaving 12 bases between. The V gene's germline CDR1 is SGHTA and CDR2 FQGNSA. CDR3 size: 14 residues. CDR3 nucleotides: TGTGCCAGCAGCCGTCTCGGGCCTCAAGAGACCCAGTACTTC. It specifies CASSRLGPQETQYF.

The CDR3: CASNSRSGQPQHF. CDR3 DNA: TGTGCCAGCAACTCGAGGTCAGGGCAGCCCCAGCATTTT. The chain combines TRBV28 with TRBJ1-5, with D possibly TRBD1 on 5 matching bases. V lost 7 bases to trimming and J lost 7 bases, with 14 bases between them. Germline CDR1 and CDR2: MDHEN and SYDVKM. The CDR3 consists of 13 residues.

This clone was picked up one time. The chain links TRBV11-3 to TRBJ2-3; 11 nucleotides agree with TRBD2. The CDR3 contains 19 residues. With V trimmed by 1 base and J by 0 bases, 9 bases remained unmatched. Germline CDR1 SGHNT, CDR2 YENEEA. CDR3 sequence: CASSLGGPSGRISTDTQYF. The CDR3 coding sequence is TGTGCCAGCAGCTTAGGCGGGCCTAGCGGGAGGATAAGCACAGATACGCAGTATTTT.

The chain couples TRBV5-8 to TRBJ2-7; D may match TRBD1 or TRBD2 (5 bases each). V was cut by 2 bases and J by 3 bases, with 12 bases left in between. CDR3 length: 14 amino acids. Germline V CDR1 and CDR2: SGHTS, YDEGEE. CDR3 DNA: TGTGCCAGCAGCTTAGGGGACGGAAGCTACGAGCAGTACTTC. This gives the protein CASSLGDGSYEQYF.

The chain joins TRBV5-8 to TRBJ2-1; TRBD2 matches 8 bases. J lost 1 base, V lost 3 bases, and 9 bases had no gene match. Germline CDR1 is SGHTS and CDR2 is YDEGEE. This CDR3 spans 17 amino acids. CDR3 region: CASSWGFLAGSYNEQFF. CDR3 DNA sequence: TGTGCCAGCAGCTGGGGGTTTTTAGCGGGGTCCTACAATGAGCAGTTCTTC.

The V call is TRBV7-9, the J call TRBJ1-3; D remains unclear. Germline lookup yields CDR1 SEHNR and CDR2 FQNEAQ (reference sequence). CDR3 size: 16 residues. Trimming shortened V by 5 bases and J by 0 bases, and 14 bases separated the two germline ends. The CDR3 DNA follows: TGTGCCAGCAGCACCCGGACCCACAACTCTGGAAACACCATATATTTT. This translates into CASSTRTHNSGNTIYF. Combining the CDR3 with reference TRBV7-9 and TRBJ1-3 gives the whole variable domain DTGVSQNPRHKITKRGQNVTFRCDPISEHNRLYWYRQTLGQGPEFLTYFQNEAQLEKSRLLSDRFSAERPKGSFSTLEIQRTEQGDSAMYLCASSTRTHNSGNTIYFGEGSWLTVV.

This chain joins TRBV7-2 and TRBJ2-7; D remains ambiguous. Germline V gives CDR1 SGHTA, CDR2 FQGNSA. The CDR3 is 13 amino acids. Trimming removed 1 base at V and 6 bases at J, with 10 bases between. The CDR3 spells CASSLDMMGEQYF. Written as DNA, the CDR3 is TGTGCCAGCAGCTTAGATATGATGGGCGAGCAGTACTTC.

CDR3 DNA: TGTGCCAGCAGTGAATGGGGAGGCAATGAGCAGTTCTTC. It yields the protein CASSEWGGNEQFF. The J gene is TRBJ2-1, the V gene TRBV25-1; D might be TRBD2 (6 bases). In germline, CDR1 is MGHDK, CDR2 SYGVNS. The CDR3 extends over 13 amino acids. Trimming pared 1 base from V and 6 bases from J, leaving 7 bases between.

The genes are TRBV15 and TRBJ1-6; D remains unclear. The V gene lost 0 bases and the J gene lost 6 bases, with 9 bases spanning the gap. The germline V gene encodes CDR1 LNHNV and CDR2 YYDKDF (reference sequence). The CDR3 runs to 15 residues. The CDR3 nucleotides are TGTGCCACCAGCAGAGAGCAGGACCTTAATTCACCCCTCCACTTT. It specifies CATSREQDLNSPLHF.

The CDR3 region has the DNA TGTGCCAGCAAGAGACTCAGGGGAGGCGCGAACACTGAAGCTTTCTTT. It yields the protein CASKRLRGGANTEAFF. The rearrangement joins TRBV28 to TRBJ1-1; D might be TRBD1 (6 bases). The CDR3 loop spans 16 amino acids. The V end lost 7 bases, the J end lost 1 base, and 19 bases lay between the germline ends. The V gene's germline CDR1 is MDHEN and CDR2 SYDVKM. The whole variable domain, filled in from reference TRBV28 and TRBJ1-1, reads DVKVTQSSRYLVKRTGEKVFLECVQDMDHENMFWYRQDPGLGLRLIYFSYDVKMKEKGDIPEGYSVSREKKERFSLILESASTNQTSMYLCASKRLRGGANTEAFFGQGTRLTVV.

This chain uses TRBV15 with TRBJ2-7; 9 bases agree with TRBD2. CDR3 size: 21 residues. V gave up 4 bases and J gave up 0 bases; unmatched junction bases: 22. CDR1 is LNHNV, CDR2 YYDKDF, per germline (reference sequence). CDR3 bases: TGTGCCACCAGCAATACTTGGGACGGATATTATATAGCGGGGGCCTCCTACGAGCAGTACTTC. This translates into CATSNTWDGYYIAGASYEQYF.